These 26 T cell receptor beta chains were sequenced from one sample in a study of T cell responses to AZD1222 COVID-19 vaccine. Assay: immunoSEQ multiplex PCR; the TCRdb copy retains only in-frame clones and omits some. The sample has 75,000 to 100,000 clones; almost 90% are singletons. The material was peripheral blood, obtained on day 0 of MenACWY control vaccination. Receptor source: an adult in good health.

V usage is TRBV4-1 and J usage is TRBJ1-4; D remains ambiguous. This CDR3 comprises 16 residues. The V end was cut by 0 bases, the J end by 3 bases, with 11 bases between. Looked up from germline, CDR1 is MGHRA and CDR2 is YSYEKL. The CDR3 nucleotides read TGCGCCAGCAGCCAAGATCAGAGGTCAGCTAATGAAAAACTGTTTTTT. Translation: CASSQDQRSANEKLFF.

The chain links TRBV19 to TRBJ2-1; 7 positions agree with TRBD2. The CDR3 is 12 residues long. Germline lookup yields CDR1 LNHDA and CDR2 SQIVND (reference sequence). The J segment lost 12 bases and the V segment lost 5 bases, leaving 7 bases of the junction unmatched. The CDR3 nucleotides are TGTGCCAGTAGTGCCTCTAGCGGTGTGCAGTTCTTC. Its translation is CASSASSGVQFF.

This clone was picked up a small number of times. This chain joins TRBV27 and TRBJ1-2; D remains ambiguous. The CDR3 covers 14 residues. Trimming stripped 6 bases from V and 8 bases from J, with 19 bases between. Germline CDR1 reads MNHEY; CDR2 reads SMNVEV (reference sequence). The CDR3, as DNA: TGTGCCAGCAGCCCCCCGTCGCAGGTATACGGCTACACCTTC. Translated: CASSPPSQVYGYTF.

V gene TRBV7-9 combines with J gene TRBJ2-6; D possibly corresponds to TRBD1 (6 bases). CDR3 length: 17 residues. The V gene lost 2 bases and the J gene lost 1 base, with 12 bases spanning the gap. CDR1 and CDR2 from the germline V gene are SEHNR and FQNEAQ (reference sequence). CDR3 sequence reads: CASSLPTQGSGANVLTF. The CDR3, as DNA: TGTGCCAGCAGCTTACCGACGCAGGGGTCTGGGGCCAACGTCCTGACTTTC.

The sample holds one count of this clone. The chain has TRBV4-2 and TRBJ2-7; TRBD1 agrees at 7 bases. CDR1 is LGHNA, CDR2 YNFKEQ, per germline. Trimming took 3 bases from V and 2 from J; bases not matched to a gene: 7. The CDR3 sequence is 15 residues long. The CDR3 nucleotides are TGTGCCAGCAGCCACTTGACAGGGAAGACCTACGAGCAGTACTTC. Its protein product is CASSHLTGKTYEQYF.

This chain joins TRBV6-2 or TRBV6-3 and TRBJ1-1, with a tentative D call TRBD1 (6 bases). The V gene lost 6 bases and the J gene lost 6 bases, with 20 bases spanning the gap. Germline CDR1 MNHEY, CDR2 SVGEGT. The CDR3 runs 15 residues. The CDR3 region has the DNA TGTGCCAGCAGCGTTACCAAACAGGGTCCCGCTGAAGCTTTCTTT. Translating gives CASSVTKQGPAEAFF.

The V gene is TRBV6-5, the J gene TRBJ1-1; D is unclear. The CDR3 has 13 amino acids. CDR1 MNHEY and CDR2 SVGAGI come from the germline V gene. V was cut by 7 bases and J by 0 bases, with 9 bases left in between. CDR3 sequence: CASTGIMNTEAFF. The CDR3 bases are TGTGCCAGCACAGGAATCATGAACACTGAAGCTTTCTTT.

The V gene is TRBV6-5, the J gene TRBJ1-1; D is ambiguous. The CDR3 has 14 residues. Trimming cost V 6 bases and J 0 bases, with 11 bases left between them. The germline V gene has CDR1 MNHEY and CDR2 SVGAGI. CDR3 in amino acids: CASRPRPMNTEAFF. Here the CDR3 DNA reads TGTGCCAGCAGACCGAGACCGATGAACACTGAAGCTTTCTTT.

CDR3 bases: TGTGCCAGTACACAGGGGGCCCGCAATCAGCCCCAGCATTTT. Translated, it gives CASTQGARNQPQHF. The chain joins TRBV19 to TRBJ1-5; 9 nucleotides line up with TRBD1. The CDR3 loop spans 14 amino acids. The germline CDR1 and CDR2 sequences are LNHDA and SQIVND (reference sequence). V trimming: 7 bases; J trimming: 2 bases; junction bases outside the gene matches: 3.

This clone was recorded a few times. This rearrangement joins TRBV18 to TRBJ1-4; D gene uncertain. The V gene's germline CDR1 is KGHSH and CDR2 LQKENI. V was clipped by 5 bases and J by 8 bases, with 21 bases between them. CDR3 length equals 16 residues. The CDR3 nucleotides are TGTGCCAGCTCATCTACGGGAGGTACTATAGCCGAAAAACTGTTTTTT. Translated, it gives CASSSTGGTIAEKLFF. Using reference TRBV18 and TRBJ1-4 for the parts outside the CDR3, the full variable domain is NAGVMQNPRHLVRRRGQEARLRCSPMKGHSHVYWYRQLPEEGLKFMVYLQKENIIDESGMPKERFSAEFPKEGPSILRIQQVVRGDSAAYFCASSSTGGTIAEKLFFGSGTQLSVL.

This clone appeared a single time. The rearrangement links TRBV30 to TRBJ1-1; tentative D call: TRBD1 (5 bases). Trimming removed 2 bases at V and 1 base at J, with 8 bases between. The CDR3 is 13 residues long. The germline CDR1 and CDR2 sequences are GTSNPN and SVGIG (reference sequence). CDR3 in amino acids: CAWSFTGNTEAFF. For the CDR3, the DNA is TGTGCCTGGAGTTTTACAGGGAACACTGAAGCTTTCTTT. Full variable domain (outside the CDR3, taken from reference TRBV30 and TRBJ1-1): SQTIHQWPATLVQPVGSPLSLECTVEGTSNPNLYWYRQAAGRGLQLLFYSVGIGQISSEVPQNLSASRPQDRQFILSSKKLLLSDSGFYLCAWSFTGNTEAFFGQGTRLTVV.

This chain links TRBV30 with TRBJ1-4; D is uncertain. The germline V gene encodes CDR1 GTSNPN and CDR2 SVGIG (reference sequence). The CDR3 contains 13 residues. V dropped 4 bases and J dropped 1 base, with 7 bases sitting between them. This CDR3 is CAWNPGTNEKLFF. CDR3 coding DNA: TGTGCCTGGAACCCGGGAACTAATGAAAAACTGTTTTTT.

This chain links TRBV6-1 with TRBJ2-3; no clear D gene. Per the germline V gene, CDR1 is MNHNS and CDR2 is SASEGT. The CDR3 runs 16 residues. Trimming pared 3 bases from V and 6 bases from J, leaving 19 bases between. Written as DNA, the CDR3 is TGTGCCAGCAGTGAGGCGTATCTCAAGCTCGCGGATACGCAGTATTTT. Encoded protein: CASSEAYLKLADTQYF.

This CDR3 reads CASSKGQYGGYTF. The CDR3 DNA reads TGTGCCAGCAGTAAGGGACAGTACGGCGGCTACACCTTC. The chain joins TRBV6-5 to TRBJ1-2; 7 bases line up with TRBD1. Germline V gene sequence: CDR1 MNHEY, CDR2 SVGAGI. V dropped 5 bases and J dropped 8; count of bases not matched to a gene: 8. The CDR3 has 13 residues.

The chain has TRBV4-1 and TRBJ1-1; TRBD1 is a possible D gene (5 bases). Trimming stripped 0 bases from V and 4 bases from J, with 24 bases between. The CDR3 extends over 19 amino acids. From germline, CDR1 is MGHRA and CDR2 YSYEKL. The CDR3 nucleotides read TGCGCCAGCAGCCAAGATTACAGGCGATTCACCACGACGGCCACTGAAGCTTTCTTT. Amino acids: CASSQDYRRFTTTATEAFF.

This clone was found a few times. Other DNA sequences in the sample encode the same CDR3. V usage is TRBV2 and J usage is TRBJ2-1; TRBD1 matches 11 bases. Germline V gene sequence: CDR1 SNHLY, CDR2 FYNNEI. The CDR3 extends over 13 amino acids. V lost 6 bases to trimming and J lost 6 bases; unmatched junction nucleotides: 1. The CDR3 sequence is CASRGQGGNEQFF. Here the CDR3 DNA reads TGTGCCAGCAGGGGACAGGGGGGCAATGAGCAGTTCTTC.

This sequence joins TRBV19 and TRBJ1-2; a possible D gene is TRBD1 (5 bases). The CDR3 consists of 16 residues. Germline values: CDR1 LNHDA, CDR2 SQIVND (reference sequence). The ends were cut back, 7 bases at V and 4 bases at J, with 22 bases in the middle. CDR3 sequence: CASNFIGGRRGYGYTF. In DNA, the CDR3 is TGTGCCAGTAATTTCATTGGGGGGAGGCGAGGCTATGGCTACACCTTC.

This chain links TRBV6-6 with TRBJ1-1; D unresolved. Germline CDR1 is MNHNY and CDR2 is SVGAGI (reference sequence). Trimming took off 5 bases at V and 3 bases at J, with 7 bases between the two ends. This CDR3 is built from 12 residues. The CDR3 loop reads CASSLYDTEAFF. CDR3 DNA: TGTGCCAGCAGTCTATACGACACTGAAGCTTTCTTT.

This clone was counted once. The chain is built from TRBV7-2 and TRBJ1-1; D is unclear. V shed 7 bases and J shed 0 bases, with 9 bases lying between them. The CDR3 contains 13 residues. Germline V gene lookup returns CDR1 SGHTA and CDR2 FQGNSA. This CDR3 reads CASKPGVNTEAFF. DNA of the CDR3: TGTGCCAGCAAACCCGGGGTGAACACTGAAGCTTTCTTT.

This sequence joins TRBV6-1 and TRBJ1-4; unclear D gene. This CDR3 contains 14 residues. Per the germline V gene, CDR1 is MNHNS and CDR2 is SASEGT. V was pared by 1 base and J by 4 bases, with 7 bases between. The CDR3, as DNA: TGTGCCAGCAGTGAAGGGCAGTATAATGAAAAACTGTTTTTT. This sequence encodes CASSEGQYNEKLFF.

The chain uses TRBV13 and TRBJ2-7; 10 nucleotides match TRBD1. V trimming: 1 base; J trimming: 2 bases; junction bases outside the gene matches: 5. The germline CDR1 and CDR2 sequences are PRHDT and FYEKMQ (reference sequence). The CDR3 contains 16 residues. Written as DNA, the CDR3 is TGTGCCAGCAGCTTAGTCCCGACAGGGGGCCCCTACGAGCAGTACTTC. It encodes CASSLVPTGGPYEQYF.

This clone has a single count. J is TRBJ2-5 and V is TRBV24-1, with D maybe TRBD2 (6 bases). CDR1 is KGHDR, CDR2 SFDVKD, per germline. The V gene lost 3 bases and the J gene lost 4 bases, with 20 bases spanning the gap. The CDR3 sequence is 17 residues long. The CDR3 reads CATSDPGSGPGGETQYF. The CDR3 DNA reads TGTGCCACCAGTGATCCCGGTAGCGGACCCGGGGGAGAGACCCAGTACTTC.

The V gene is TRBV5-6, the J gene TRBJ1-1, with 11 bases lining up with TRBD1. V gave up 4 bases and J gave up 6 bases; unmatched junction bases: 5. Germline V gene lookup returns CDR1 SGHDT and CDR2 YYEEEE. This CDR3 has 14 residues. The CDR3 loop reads CASSRGTGGAEAFF. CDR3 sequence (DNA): TGTGCCAGCAGCAGAGGGACAGGGGGGGCTGAAGCTTTCTTT.

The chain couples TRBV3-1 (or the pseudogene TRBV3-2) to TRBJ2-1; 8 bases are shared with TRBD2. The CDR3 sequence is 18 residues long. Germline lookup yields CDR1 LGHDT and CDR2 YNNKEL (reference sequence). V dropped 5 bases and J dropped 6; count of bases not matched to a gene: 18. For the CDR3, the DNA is TGTGCCAGCAGCTCACGGAGGGGGATTAGCGGGGTTCGCAATGAGCAGTTCTTC. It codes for CASSSRRGISGVRNEQFF.

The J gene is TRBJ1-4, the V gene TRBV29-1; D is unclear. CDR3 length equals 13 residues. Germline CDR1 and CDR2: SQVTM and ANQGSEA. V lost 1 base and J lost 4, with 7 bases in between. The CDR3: CSVEGSGNEKLFF. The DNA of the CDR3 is TGCAGCGTTGAAGGCAGCGGTAATGAAAAACTGTTTTTT.

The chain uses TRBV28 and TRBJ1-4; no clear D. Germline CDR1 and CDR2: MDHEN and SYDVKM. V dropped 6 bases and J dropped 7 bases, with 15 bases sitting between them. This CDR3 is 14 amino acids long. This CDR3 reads CASSSRGLPEKLFF. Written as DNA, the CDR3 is TGTGCCAGCAGCTCGCGGGGATTGCCTGAAAAACTGTTTTTT.